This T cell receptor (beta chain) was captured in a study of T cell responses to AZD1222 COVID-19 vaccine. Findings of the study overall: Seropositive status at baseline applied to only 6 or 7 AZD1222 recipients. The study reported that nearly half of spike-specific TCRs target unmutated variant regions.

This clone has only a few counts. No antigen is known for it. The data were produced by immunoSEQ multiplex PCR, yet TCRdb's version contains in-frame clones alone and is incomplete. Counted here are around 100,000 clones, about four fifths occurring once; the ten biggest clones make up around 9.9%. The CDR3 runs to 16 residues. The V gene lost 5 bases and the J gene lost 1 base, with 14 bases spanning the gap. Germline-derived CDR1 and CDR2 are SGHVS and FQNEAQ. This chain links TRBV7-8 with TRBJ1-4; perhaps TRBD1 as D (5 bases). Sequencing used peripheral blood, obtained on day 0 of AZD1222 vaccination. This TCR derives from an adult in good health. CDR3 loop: CASSLMGRGTNEKLFF. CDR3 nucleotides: TGTGCCAGCAGCCTAATGGGGAGGGGAACTAATGAAAAACTGTTTTTT.